This T cell receptor (beta chain) was documented in a study of beta chain features in type 1 diabetes (dated by TCRdb to between 2018 and 2020). The study in broad terms: Mean age, gender distribution, total cell number and subset yield were not different between patients and healthy donors. Whereas all 28 donors provided naive and central memory subsets, regulatory and stem cell-like memory subsets were isolated from just 8 patients and about 8 healthy donors. A total of roughly 99 million sorted cells were examined across all samples, and the number of cells per subset was strongly correlated with RNA yield. In the study, TCRB repertoires of sorted circulating CD4+ T cell subsets from recently diagnosed type 1 diabetes patients were compared with those of matched healthy donors. The paper's findings and limits, for the study overall: Sequencing cDNA rather than genomic DNA could over-represent highly expressing activated cells, although activation and CD3 levels did not differ between groups. At VDJ recombination sites, patients with type 1 diabetes made fewer insertions and deleted more nucleotides, a pattern implying thymic rearrangement abnormalities. PCR may preferentially amplify shorter templates, but because patient and control samples were amplified and corrected together, any resulting skew would affect both groups equally. Naive, central memory and regulatory TCRB repertoires appeared more similar among patients than among healthy donors. A moderate but significant shortening of TCRB CDR3 length was observed in type 1 diabetes patients in all four CD4+ subsets. HLA sub-analyses involved small numbers of individuals, so any influence of HLA type on TCRB rearrangement remained unresolved.

On this clone: The clone's antigen remains unknown. There are no base qualities to consult, and no much larger clone falls within one base.

Each donor gave one peripheral blood draw, approximately 100 mL on average, collected into heparinised tubes. Using a panel that included CD45RO, CCR7, CD25, CD127, CD95 and CD27, naive, central memory, regulatory and stem cell-like memory CD4+ T cells were sorted on a BD FACSAria II. All sorted populations exceeded 95% purity. PBMCs were separated immediately by Lymphoprep density gradient centrifugation and were stained directly, without being cultured. To minimize batch effects, samples were stained and sorted in pairs, one healthy donor with one patient per experiment. Reading from cysteine to phenylalanine, the CDR3 counts 10 amino acids. Only the CDR3 DNA stays, 30 bases, in frame from base 1. The germline V gene (reference sequence) supplies CDR1 DFQATT and CDR2 SNEGSKA. V is trimmed back by 6 bases and J by 15 bases, and the junction contains 8 bases that no gene match accounts for. The entire isolated RNA was reverse transcribed using the High Capacity cDNA Reverse Transcription Kit, and thus expressed TCRB transcripts were sequenced. Deep immunoSEQ sequencing was performed on naive, central memory and regulatory T cell samples, with an average of roughly 3.6 million total reads per sample. Sorted cells were lysed in RLT buffer, and RNA was extracted using DNase-treated RNeasy Micro or Mini kits according to cell number. Each cell subset was processed on its own to prevent cross-contamination, while patient and healthy donor samples were processed together. TCRB sequences were amplified from cDNA with the immunoSEQ multiplex PCR, producing 87-bp fragments spanning the CDR3 region. Sequencing of the amplicons was performed on the Illumina HiSeq platform. As for how the authors treated the data: Synthetic template baselines were used to correct PCR bias computationally, reads within Hamming distance 2 were collapsed together, and singletons that could not be merged were discarded. By aligning reads against IMGT, V, D and J genes, CDR3 length, and insertions or deletions at six rearrangement sites were assigned. Within each subset, clonotype counts were normalized to sorted cell number, and only after that were true diversity and Gini coefficients computed with the tcR R package. The overlap coefficient, calculated on TCRB nucleotide sequences, was used to quantify repertoire sharing. As a proxy for the pre-selection repertoire, out-of-frame TCRB sequences from naive cells were analyzed. TCRdb stores this immuneACCESS table with in-frame sequences only. Part of the clones is absent; in the studies checked, under half of the shortfall reflects unresolved V genes, and no reason is known for the rest. V and J calls and clone size are given by that table; D and trimming were obtained from the DNA. The sample table holds a few hundred thousand clones, of which 16% were seen once. The leading ten clones occupy approximately 0.086% of the sample.

Sequenced sample: naive CD4+ T cells from blood. Read against the paper, the sample's cell subset or site label means: true naive CD4+ T cells. The clonotype was recovered from a man younger than 40 with type 1 diabetes. The chain is encoded by TRBV20-1 joined to TRBJ2-1, and 7 junctional nucleotides match TRBD2. Here the CDR3 is given as CSARVAGGFF. At the DNA level, the sequence is TGCAGTGCCAGGGTAGCGGGCGGGTTCTTC.